These T cell receptor beta chains were read from a single sample in a study of blood T cell repertoires in COVID-19. The protocol was immunoSEQ multiplex PCR, while the TCRdb copy is restricted to in-frame clones and leaves out a portion. Found here are more than 300,000 clones, more than 90% of them singletons; the top ten hold roughly 3.6%. The sample comprised PBMCs or T cells enriched from blood (not recorded which). The receptors derive from a woman in her 30s who had been exposed to COVID-19. Both conserved end residues are part of each CDR3. A D gene is named only where the DNA matches it firmly. Clone size is shown for a subset of rows, as once, few, many or a class of expanded clone.

NA | TRBJ2-3 | TRBV5-1 | NA | TGCGCCAGCAGCTTCGTCCAGTTCCATGATACGCAGTATTTT | CASSFVQFHDTQYF
NA | TRBJ1-4 | TRBV11-2 | NA | TGTGCCAGCAGCTTCGGGTCGAATGAAAAACTGTTTTTT | CASSFGSNEKLFF
NA | TRBJ1-2 | TRBV6-5 | TRBD1 | TGTGCCAGCAGTTACTCGACAGGGGAAGCTAACTATGGCTACACCTTC | CASSYSTGEANYGYTF
NA | TRBJ1-1 | TRBV3-1/TRBV3-2 | NA | TGTGCCAGCAGCCAAGGGGCGGGAGCGAACACTGAAGCTTTCTTT | CASSQGAGANTEAFF
NA | TRBJ1-2 | TRBV4-1 | NA | TGCGCCAGCAGCCCCCGGGACACGTTTTCAGTTAACTATGGCTACACCTTC | CASSPRDTFSVNYGYTF
NA | TRBJ2-7 | TRBV6-5 | NA | TGTGCCAGCGGTCAGGGGCCATTCAATGGAATCAAGCAGTACTTC | CASGQGPFNGIKQYF
NA | TRBJ1-3 | TRBV21-1 | NA | TGTGCCAGCAGCAACGGGAGGGCCGATGGAAACACCATATATTTT | CASSNGRADGNTIYF
NA | TRBJ2-2 | TRBV7-3 | TRBD1 | TGTGCCAGCAGCGAGGGACAGGGGAGCACCGGGGAGCTGTTTTTT | CASSEGQGSTGELFF
NA | TRBJ1-5 | TRBV7-9 | NA | TGTGCCAGCAGCTTCCTAAATCAGCCCCAGCATTTT | CASSFLNQPQHF
NA | TRBJ2-1 | TRBV5-1 | NA | TGCGCCAGCAGCTTGACTTGGGGGCCCGGGCGGGAGCAGTTCTTC | CASSLTWGPGREQFF
NA | TRBJ2-3 | TRBV5-6 | NA | TGTGCCAGCAGCCCTGGCGGGTCCACAGATACGCAGTATTTT | CASSPGGSTDTQYF
NA | TRBJ1-4 | TRBV2 | NA | TGTGCCAGCACCCAAGGGAGAGCCTGGGAGGAAAAACTGTTTTTT | CASTQGRAWEEKLFF
NA | TRBJ2-1 | TRBV27 | TRBD1 | TGTGCCAGCAGCTCGGGACCGGGACAGGGATGGAATGAGCAGTTCTTC | CASSSGPGQGWNEQFF
NA | TRBJ1-6 | TRBV14 | NA | TGTGTCAGCAGCCAATACAGGTTCTATAATTCACCCCTCCACTTT | CVSSQYRFYNSPLHF
NA | TRBJ1-2 | TRBV3-1/TRBV3-2 | NA | TGTGCCAGCAGCCAACAGGGTCGGGGCTACACCTTC | CASSQQGRGYTF
NA | TRBJ2-3 | TRBV11-2 | NA | TGTGCCAGCAGCTTAGGCGCAGGGGTCACAGATACGCAGTATTTT | CASSLGAGVTDTQYF
once | TRBJ2-3 | TRBV6-4 | TRBD2 | TGTGCCAGCAGTCCCGGGACTAGCGGCACAGATACGCAGTATTTT | CASSPGTSGTDTQYF
few | TRBJ1-2 | TRBV5-1 | TRBD1 | TGCGCCAGCAGCTTGGACAGGGGGCTCGTCTATGGCTACACCTTC | CASSLDRGLVYGYTF
NA | TRBJ1-3 | TRBV15 | NA | TGTGCCACCAGCAGAGAGTGGAGCTCTGGAAACACCATATATTTT | CATSREWSSGNTIYF
NA | TRBJ1-2 | TRBV5-4 | TRBD1 | TGTGCCAGCAGCTTGGAACAGGGGGCGGGCTACACCTTC | CASSLEQGAGYTF
NA | TRBJ1-2 | TRBV12-3/TRBV12-4 | NA | TGTGCCAGCAGTTTTCTTATAGACATGTTCTACACCTTC | CASSFLIDMFYTF
NA | TRBJ2-1 | TRBV4-1 | TRBD2 | TGCGCCAGCAGCCAAGGTCAGGGACTAGCGGGGGGGAATTACAATGAGCAGTTCTTC | CASSQGQGLAGGNYNEQFF
NA | TRBJ1-2 | TRBV3-1/TRBV3-2 | NA | TGTGCCAGCAGACCCGGGGGGGCAAATGGCTACACCTTC | CASRPGGANGYTF
NA | TRBJ2-2 | TRBV5-1 | NA | TGCGCCAGCAGCCAAGGGACACGGAACACCGGGGAGCTGTTTTTT | CASSQGTRNTGELFF
NA | TRBJ2-3 | TRBV7-5 | NA | TGTGCCAGAAGCTCACCCCTGTGTTCTAGCGGGTGGCACACAGATACGCAGTATTTT | CARSSPLCSSGWHTDTQYF
NA | TRBJ1-2 | TRBV18 | TRBD1 | TGTGCCAGCTCACAACAGGGGTCCGGGGGCTACACCTTC | CASSQQGSGGYTF
few | TRBJ2-1 | TRBV6-5 | NA | TGTGCCAGCAGTTTCGACTCATACAATGAGCAGTTCTTC | CASSFDSYNEQFF
NA | TRBJ1-3 | TRBV5-1 | NA | TGCGCCAGCAGCCTATCTTGGGGGGTCGAATCTGGAAACACCATATATTTT | CASSLSWGVESGNTIYF
NA | TRBJ1-1 | TRBV5-1 | NA | TGCGCCAGCAGCTTGGAAGTCTCGGGGGGTCTGGGCACTGAAGCTTTCTTT | CASSLEVSGGLGTEAFF
once | TRBJ1-2 | TRBV10-1 | NA | TGCGCCAGCAGTGACGGGGGGACGTGGGTCTATGGCTACACCTTC | CASSDGGTWVYGYTF
NA | TRBJ1-2 | TRBV7-8 | NA | TGTGCCAGCAGTCTCGTGAGGACATTTACAAACTATGGCTACACCTTC | CASSLVRTFTNYGYTF
NA | TRBJ2-3 | TRBV7-6 | TRBD1 | TGTGCCAGCAGCTTAGTCACAAGTCCGGGACAGGCAGCAGATACGCAGTATTTT | CASSLVTSPGQAADTQYF
once | TRBJ1-6 | TRBV5-1 | TRBD1 | TGCGCCAGCAGCTTAACCTTACAGGGGGCGAACTCACCCCTCCACTTT | CASSLTLQGANSPLHF